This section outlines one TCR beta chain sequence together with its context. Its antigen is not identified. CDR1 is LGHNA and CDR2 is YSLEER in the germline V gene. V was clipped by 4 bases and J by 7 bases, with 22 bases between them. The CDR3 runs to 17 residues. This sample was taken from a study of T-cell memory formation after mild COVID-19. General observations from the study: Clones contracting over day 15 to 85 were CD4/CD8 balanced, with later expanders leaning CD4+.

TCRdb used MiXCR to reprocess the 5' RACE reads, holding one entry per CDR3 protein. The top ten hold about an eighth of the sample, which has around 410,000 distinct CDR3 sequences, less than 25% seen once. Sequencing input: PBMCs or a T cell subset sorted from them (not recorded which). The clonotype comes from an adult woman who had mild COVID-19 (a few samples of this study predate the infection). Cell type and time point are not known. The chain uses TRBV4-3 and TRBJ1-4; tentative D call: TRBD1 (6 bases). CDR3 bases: TGCGCCAGCAGCCCGTCAACAAGGGGGTCCCCGACTGAAAAACTGTTTTTT. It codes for CASSPSTRGSPTEKLFF.